This T cell receptor beta chain was captured by sequencing in a study of blood T cell repertoires in COVID-19. About the research overall: T cells, B-cell-depleted T cells, or PBMCs supplied cDNA or gDNA.

In the original workflow: Estimates of nucleated cell counts were drawn from the amplification of reference gene primers. Data came from immunoSEQ multiplex PCR; TCRdb stores just in-frame clones and leaves some out. For V, J and clone size, that table is used; D and trimming come from the DNA. The table shows approximately 110,000 clones, with about 85% occurring only once. Trimming took 3 bases from V and 5 from J; bases not matched to a gene: 4. This CDR3 has 14 residues. Germline CDR1 and CDR2: KGHSH and LQKENI. The sample was peripheral blood. The genes are TRBV18 and TRBJ1-1, with 9 bases matching TRBD1. The receptor's source is a man over 45 with acute or convalescent COVID-19. CDR3 protein: CASSPGQGRTEAFF. As DNA, the CDR3 is TGTGCCAGCTCACCGGGACAGGGCAGGACTGAAGCTTTCTTT.